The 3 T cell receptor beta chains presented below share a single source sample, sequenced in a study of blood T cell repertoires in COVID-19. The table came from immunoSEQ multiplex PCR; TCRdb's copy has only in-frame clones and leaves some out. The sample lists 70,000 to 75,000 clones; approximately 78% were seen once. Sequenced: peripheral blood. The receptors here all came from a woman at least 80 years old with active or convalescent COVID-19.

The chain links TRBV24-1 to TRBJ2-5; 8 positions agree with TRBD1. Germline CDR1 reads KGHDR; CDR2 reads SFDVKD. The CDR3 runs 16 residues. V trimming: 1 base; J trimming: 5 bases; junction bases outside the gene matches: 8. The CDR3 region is CATSDFYGQGGETQYF. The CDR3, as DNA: TGTGCCACCAGTGATTTTTACGGACAGGGCGGGGAGACCCAGTACTTC.

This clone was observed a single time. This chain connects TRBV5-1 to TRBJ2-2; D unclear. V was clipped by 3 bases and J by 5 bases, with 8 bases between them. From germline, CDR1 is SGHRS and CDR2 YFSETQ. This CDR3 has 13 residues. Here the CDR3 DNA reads TGCGCCAGCAGCTCCTCTCGGACCGGGGAGCTGTTTTTT. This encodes CASSSSRTGELFF.

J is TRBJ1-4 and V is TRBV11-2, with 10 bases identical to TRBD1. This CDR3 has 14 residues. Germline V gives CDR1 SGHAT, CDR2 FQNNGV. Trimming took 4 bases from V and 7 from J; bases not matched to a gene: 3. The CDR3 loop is CASSWTGGSEKLFF. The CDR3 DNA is TGTGCCAGCAGCTGGACAGGGGGTAGTGAAAAACTGTTTTTT.